This T cell receptor beta chain was profiled in a study of blood T cell repertoires in COVID-19. Across the whole study: COVID-19 samples from acute and convalescent phases originated in the United States, Italy and Spain. T cells, B-cell-depleted T cells, or PBMCs supplied cDNA or gDNA.

Trimming cost V 1 base and J 3 bases, with 10 bases left between them. The V gene's germline CDR1 is SNHLY and CDR2 FYNNEI. The CDR3 totals 15 residues. As originally analysed: Scientists estimated how many nucleated cells there were by amplifying reference gene primers. Clones were sequenced by immunoSEQ multiplex PCR, and TCRdb holds only the in-frame ones, with some missing. The DNA gave D and trimming, while V, J and clone size come from that table. The sample has roughly 13,000 clones, 75% to 90% seen once; the top ten hold about 15%. The V call is TRBV2, the J call TRBJ1-3; D possibly corresponds to TRBD1 (5 bases). The material sequenced was peripheral blood. This TCR came from a man aged 35 to 55 with active or convalescent COVID-19. CDR3 protein: CASSEVGVGGNTIYF. CDR3 bases: TGTGCCAGCAGTGAAGTAGGGGTCGGTGGAAACACCATATATTTT.